Listed below are T cell receptor beta chains from one sample, sequenced in a study of T cell responses to AZD1222 COVID-19 vaccine. The assay was immunoSEQ multiplex PCR, and TCRdb's table has in-frame clones only and misses some. The sample yields around 160,000 clones, about nine tenths seen once. Specimen: peripheral blood, collected on day 0 of MenACWY control vaccination. The receptors come from an adult in good health. Both conserved end residues are trimmed from each CDR3. The order of the fields is V gene, CDR3 protein.

TRBV11-2	ASSLSSSLAVDEQF
TRBV2	ASTREGAGGNIQY
TRBV7-9	ASSLSGTGTEQY
TRBV27	ASSRQASGTNTGELF
TRBV18	ASSPSLLTSYNSPLH
TRBV2	ASSQGSGYT
TRBV7-8	ASSPRPGELF
TRBV4-1	ASSQAGQGNYEQY
TRBV4-1	ASSQGRGNTRSGNTIY
TRBV25-1	ASRASGITLGNEQF
TRBV28	ASSYGLGSGANVLT
TRBV2	ASRKGREKNTEAF
TRBV28	ASSFIGPGEAF
TRBV6-5	ASSYRDNTEAF
TRBV6-2/TRBV6-3	ASSSQADTEAF
TRBV18	ASSPQVNTEAF
TRBV24-1	ATSDLRGGLADYNEQF
TRBV25-1	ASKGGKGSYEQY
TRBV5-1	ASSLERFTDTQY
TRBV28	ASRLPGQDYEQY
TRBV24-1	ATSLGLAGGRSTGELF
TRBV9	ASSVEGTRVETQY
TRBV7-2	ASSLGGDYYGYT
TRBV9	ASSVALGSTEAF
TRBV4-1	ASSQGNRVMAEAF
TRBV7-2	ASSLLRGFYQPQH
TRBV2	ASSEREAGIGYGYT
TRBV28	ATASPVGSRTNEKLF
TRBV19	ATRGGSGTGELF
TRBV6-5	ASSSRQIEKLF
TRBV9	ASSVGLAEPPYEQY
TRBV11-2	ASSLGRTGVNEQF
TRBV25-1	ASDSNRGRDPTYEQY
TRBV19	ASSKTGGGTGELF
TRBV11-2	ASSLGSGGLYLH
TRBV5-1	ASSLGQGVNQPQH
TRBV28	ASSPDGVYGYT
TRBV5-4	ASSSPGLPLVEQY
TRBV3-1/TRBV3-2	ASSQEYRSSGNTIY
TRBV19	ASSILRAMNTEAF
TRBV2	ASKLSGRPEQY
TRBV7-9	ASSLEQGPEAF
TRBV6-1	ASSEAGVDRLNTEAF
TRBV6-2/TRBV6-3	ASSPGRYTEAF
TRBV20-1	SPGTGHGYT
TRBV5-6	ASSLGQGPMRVTEAF
TRBV5-8	ASSYTQGFT
TRBV5-6	ASRMGGGAGANVLT
TRBV2	ASTPGQNYGYT
TRBV15	ATSRARGQGYYEQY
TRBV15	ATSRGETQY
TRBV5-1	ASIAHGIANTGELF
TRBV7-2	ASSLDRTYEQY
TRBV6-5	ASSRGGRGNSEQF
TRBV10-2	ASSTGGREAF
TRBV6-5	ASRTSPRYGYT
TRBV18	ASSPTSANYGYT